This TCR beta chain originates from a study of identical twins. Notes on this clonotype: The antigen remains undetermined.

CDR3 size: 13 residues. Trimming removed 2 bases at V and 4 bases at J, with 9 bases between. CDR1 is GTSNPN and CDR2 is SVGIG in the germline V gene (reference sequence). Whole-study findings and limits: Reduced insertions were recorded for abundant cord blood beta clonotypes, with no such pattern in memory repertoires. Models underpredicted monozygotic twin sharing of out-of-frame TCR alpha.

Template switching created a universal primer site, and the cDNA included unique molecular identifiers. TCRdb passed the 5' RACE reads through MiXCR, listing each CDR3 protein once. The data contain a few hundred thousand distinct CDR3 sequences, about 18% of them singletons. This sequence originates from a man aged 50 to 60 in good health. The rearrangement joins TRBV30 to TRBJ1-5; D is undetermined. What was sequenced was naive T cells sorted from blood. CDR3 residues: CAWSKRGNQPQHF. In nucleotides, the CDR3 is TGTGCCTGGAGTAAACGGGGAAATCAGCCCCAGCATTTT. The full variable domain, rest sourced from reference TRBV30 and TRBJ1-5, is SQTIHQWPATLVQPVGSPLSLECTVEGTSNPNLYWYRQAAGRGLQLLFYSVGIGQISSEVPQNLSASRPQDRQFILSSKKLLLSDSGFYLCAWSKRGNQPQHFGDGTRLSIL.